The rows below give T cell receptor beta chains drawn from one sample of a study of blood T cell repertoires in COVID-19. Sequencing used immunoSEQ multiplex PCR; TCRdb keeps in-frame clones, though not all of them. The profile covers fewer than 85,000 clones, with around three quarters appearing a single time and 26% taken by the ten largest. The source material was peripheral blood. These receptor sequences come from a man aged 55 to 70 with active or convalescent COVID-19. Each CDR3 is given with its conserved first and last residue. D genes are given only for firm matches. Expanded clones are given a class, and other clones once, few, many or no size at all.

D gene: .
J gene: TRBJ1-1
V gene: TRBV6-2/TRBV6-3
clone size: .
CDR3 DNA: TGTGCCAGCAGCCCCTACCCGGGGGGTGAAGCTTTCTTT
CDR3 protein: CASSPYPGGEAFF

D gene: TRBD1
J gene: TRBJ1-4
V gene: TRBV29-1
clone size: .
CDR3 DNA: TGCAGCGTTGGGCCACCAACAGGGGGAAATGAAAAACTGTTTTTT
CDR3 protein: CSVGPPTGGNEKLFF

D gene: TRBD1
J gene: TRBJ2-2
V gene: TRBV7-6
clone size: few
CDR3 DNA: TGTGCCAGCAGCCCGTGGACAGGAGACACCGGGGAGCTGTTTTTT
CDR3 protein: CASSPWTGDTGELFF

D gene: TRBD1
J gene: TRBJ2-1
V gene: TRBV27
clone size: .
CDR3 DNA: TGTGCCAGCAGTCAGCCAACAGGGGGGATTTACAATGAGCAGTTCTTC
CDR3 protein: CASSQPTGGIYNEQFF

D gene: .
J gene: TRBJ1-5
V gene: TRBV28
clone size: .
CDR3 DNA: TGTGCCAGCAGCCAGGGTGGGAGCAATCAGCCCCAGCATTTT
CDR3 protein: CASSQGGSNQPQHF

D gene: TRBD2
J gene: TRBJ2-3
V gene: TRBV7-3
clone size: .
CDR3 DNA: TGTGCCAGCAGCCCTGAGCGGGGGGGATCAGATACGCAGTATTTT
CDR3 protein: CASSPERGGSDTQYF

D gene: .
J gene: TRBJ1-4
V gene: TRBV28
clone size: .
CDR3 DNA: TGTGCCAGCAGTTTAGCCAGGGATAATGAAAAACTGTTTTTT
CDR3 protein: CASSLARDNEKLFF

D gene: TRBD1
J gene: TRBJ2-1
V gene: TRBV7-2
clone size: .
CDR3 DNA: TGTGCCAGCAGATTAACAGGGGATGGCTACAATGAGCAGTTCTTC
CDR3 protein: CASRLTGDGYNEQFF

D gene: .
J gene: TRBJ1-2
V gene: TRBV7-8
clone size: .
CDR3 DNA: TGTGCCAGCAGCGCGAGGACAGCTAGCTATGGCTACACCTTC
CDR3 protein: CASSARTASYGYTF

D gene: .
J gene: TRBJ1-1
V gene: TRBV5-1
clone size: once
CDR3 DNA: TGCGCCAGCAGCGAAGGACTGCGAGACATGAACACTGAAGCTTTCTTT
CDR3 protein: CASSEGLRDMNTEAFF

D gene: .
J gene: TRBJ2-2
V gene: TRBV28
clone size: .
CDR3 DNA: TGTGCCAGCAGTCTGGGGGGAACTATGAGCGGGGAGCTGTTTTTT
CDR3 protein: CASSLGGTMSGELFF

D gene: .
J gene: TRBJ1-5
V gene: TRBV20-1
clone size: few
CDR3 DNA: TGCAGTGCTAGTATAGGACTTCGGAGAGACCAGCCCCAGCATTTT
CDR3 protein: CSASIGLRRDQPQHF

D gene: TRBD2
J gene: TRBJ2-3
V gene: TRBV4-3
clone size: .
CDR3 DNA: TGCGCCAGCAGCCTGAGCGGGGGCAGCACAGATACGCAGTATTTT
CDR3 protein: CASSLSGGSTDTQYF

D gene: .
J gene: TRBJ2-3
V gene: TRBV15
clone size: .
CDR3 DNA: TGTGCCACCAGCAGAGATATTGCAGATACGCAGTATTTT
CDR3 protein: CATSRDIADTQYF

D gene: TRBD1
J gene: TRBJ1-2
V gene: TRBV11-2
clone size: .
CDR3 DNA: TGTGCCAGCAGCTTAGATGGGACAGGGCCTGGCTACACCTTC
CDR3 protein: CASSLDGTGPGYTF

D gene: TRBD2
J gene: TRBJ2-5
V gene: TRBV4-1
clone size: .
CDR3 DNA: TGCGCCAGCAGCCTAGCGGGGGGCATACAAGAGACCCAGTACTTC
CDR3 protein: CASSLAGGIQETQYF

D gene: TRBD2
J gene: TRBJ2-5
V gene: TRBV11-2
clone size: once
CDR3 DNA: TGTGCCAGCAGCTTACTAGCGGGGGGCCAAGAGACCCAGTACTTC
CDR3 protein: CASSLLAGGQETQYF

D gene: .
J gene: TRBJ1-6
V gene: TRBV28
clone size: .
CDR3 DNA: TGTGCCAGCGTTGAGCAAAGCTCCTATAATTCACCCCTCCACTTT
CDR3 protein: CASVEQSSYNSPLHF

D gene: TRBD1
J gene: TRBJ2-5
V gene: TRBV5-6
clone size: few
CDR3 DNA: TGTGCCAGCAGCGTGACAGGGTCTCAAGAGACCCAGTACTTC
CDR3 protein: CASSVTGSQETQYF

D gene: TRBD1
J gene: TRBJ1-4
V gene: TRBV10-2
clone size: .
CDR3 DNA: TGCGCCAGCACCGGACCGGGACAGGGCGGTGAAAAACTGTTTTTT
CDR3 protein: CASTGPGQGGEKLFF

D gene: TRBD1
J gene: TRBJ1-2
V gene: TRBV2
clone size: .
CDR3 DNA: TGTGCCAGCAGTGAAAAAGGGACAGGGGGCGGAGGCTACACCTTC
CDR3 protein: CASSEKGTGGGGYTF

D gene: TRBD1
J gene: TRBJ2-3
V gene: TRBV11-1
clone size: once
CDR3 DNA: TGTGCCAGCAGCTTAGTACAGGGGGCCCTGGTTACGCAGTATTTT
CDR3 protein: CASSLVQGALVTQYF

D gene: TRBD1
J gene: TRBJ1-6
V gene: TRBV5-1
clone size: .
CDR3 DNA: TGCGCCAGCAGCTTGCCTGGGACAGGGAATTCACCCCTCCACTTT
CDR3 protein: CASSLPGTGNSPLHF

D gene: TRBD1
J gene: TRBJ1-1
V gene: TRBV6-5
clone size: .
CDR3 DNA: TGTGCCAGCTCCTTACAGGGGGGGATGAACACTGAAGCTTTCTTT
CDR3 protein: CASSLQGGMNTEAFF

D gene: .
J gene: TRBJ1-5
V gene: TRBV3-1/TRBV3-2
clone size: .
CDR3 DNA: TGTGCCAGCAGCCAAGAGGGAACAGGGTCGGGTCAGCCCCAGCATTTT
CDR3 protein: CASSQEGTGSGQPQHF

D gene: TRBD1
J gene: TRBJ1-5
V gene: TRBV19
clone size: many
CDR3 DNA: TGTGCCAGAGGGTGGGGACAGTATAGCAATCAGCCCCAGCATTTT
CDR3 protein: CARGWGQYSNQPQHF

D gene: TRBD2
J gene: TRBJ2-1
V gene: TRBV18
clone size: .
CDR3 DNA: TGTGCCAGCTCACCTAAAGCGGGGGACCTCTACAATGAGCAGTTCTTC
CDR3 protein: CASSPKAGDLYNEQFF

D gene: .
J gene: TRBJ2-2
V gene: TRBV5-5
clone size: .
CDR3 DNA: TGTGCCAGCAGCTTTGGCAGGGGTAACACCGGGGAGCTGTTTTTT
CDR3 protein: CASSFGRGNTGELFF

D gene: .
J gene: TRBJ1-2
V gene: TRBV2
clone size: once
CDR3 DNA: TGTGCCAGCAGTGAACAGGGGATCGACTATGGCTACACCTTC
CDR3 protein: CASSEQGIDYGYTF

D gene: .
J gene: TRBJ1-3
V gene: TRBV4-1
clone size: .
CDR3 DNA: TGCGCCAGCAGCCTTCGACAACAGTTCTCTGGAAACACCATATATTTT
CDR3 protein: CASSLRQQFSGNTIYF

D gene: TRBD1
J gene: TRBJ1-5
V gene: TRBV10-3
clone size: .
CDR3 DNA: TGTGCCATCAGTGAGTCGGGGGGGACAGGGCATCAGCCCCAGCATTTT
CDR3 protein: CAISESGGTGHQPQHF

D gene: TRBD1
J gene: TRBJ2-3
V gene: TRBV7-3
clone size: .
CDR3 DNA: TGTGCCAGCAGCCCTAGTGGGACAGGTAGCACAGATACGCAGTATTTT
CDR3 protein: CASSPSGTGSTDTQYF

D gene: TRBD1
J gene: TRBJ2-5
V gene: TRBV27
clone size: .
CDR3 DNA: TGTGCCAGCAGGGGGACAGGGGAAGAGACCCAGTACTTC
CDR3 protein: CASRGTGEETQYF

D gene: .
J gene: TRBJ2-7
V gene: TRBV5-1
clone size: .
CDR3 DNA: TGCGCCAGCAGCTTGGTTTCAGGAACCTACGAGCAGTACTTC
CDR3 protein: CASSLVSGTYEQYF

D gene: .
J gene: TRBJ1-4
V gene: TRBV4-3
clone size: .
CDR3 DNA: TGCGCCAGCAGCCAAAAACCAGACAGGACAACTAATGAAAAACTGTTTTTT
CDR3 protein: CASSQKPDRTTNEKLFF

D gene: .
J gene: TRBJ1-2
V gene: TRBV24-1
clone size: once
CDR3 DNA: TGTGCCACCAGTGATCTACAGGGCTATGGCTACACCTTC
CDR3 protein: CATSDLQGYGYTF

D gene: TRBD1
J gene: TRBJ1-5
V gene: TRBV28
clone size: few
CDR3 DNA: TGTGCCAGCAGCCCCGGGACAGGGCTTTTTCAGCCCCAGCATTTT
CDR3 protein: CASSPGTGLFQPQHF

D gene: .
J gene: TRBJ2-1
V gene: TRBV20-1
clone size: once
CDR3 DNA: TGCAGTGCTAGTCGTCTTAACAATGAGCAGTTCTTC
CDR3 protein: CSASRLNNEQFF

D gene: TRBD1
J gene: TRBJ1-2
V gene: TRBV24-1
clone size: once
CDR3 DNA: TGTGCCACCAGTGATGGGGGACAGAACTATGGCTACACCTTC
CDR3 protein: CATSDGGQNYGYTF

D gene: .
J gene: TRBJ2-3
V gene: TRBV7-3
clone size: .
CDR3 DNA: TGTGCCAGCAGCTTAAGGCAGGCGGGGACAGATACGCAGTATTTT
CDR3 protein: CASSLRQAGTDTQYF

D gene: TRBD2
J gene: TRBJ2-4
V gene: TRBV4-2
clone size: few
CDR3 DNA: TGTGCCAGCAGCCAAGATTTTAGCGGGGCGCCACTAGCCAAAAACATTCAGTACTTC
CDR3 protein: CASSQDFSGAPLAKNIQYF

D gene: .
J gene: TRBJ2-2
V gene: TRBV29-1
clone size: .
CDR3 DNA: TGCAGCGTCCTCTCTGCCGGGACGAACACCGGGGAGCTGTTTTTT
CDR3 protein: CSVLSAGTNTGELFF

D gene: TRBD1
J gene: TRBJ2-1
V gene: TRBV7-3
clone size: .
CDR3 DNA: TGTGCCAGCAGCGCACAGGGGTTAGGTGTCGATGAGCAGTTCTTC
CDR3 protein: CASSAQGLGVDEQFF

D gene: .
J gene: TRBJ2-3
V gene: TRBV1
clone size: .
CDR3 DNA: TGCACCAGCAGCCACCAAAGCACGAATACAGATACGCAGTATTTT
CDR3 protein: CTSSHQSTNTDTQYF

D gene: TRBD1
J gene: TRBJ1-2
V gene: TRBV7-3
clone size: .
CDR3 DNA: TGTGCCAGCAGCTTAGATCCCCCGGGACAGGGCTATGGCTACACCTTC
CDR3 protein: CASSLDPPGQGYGYTF

D gene: .
J gene: TRBJ1-3
V gene: TRBV6-6
clone size: .
CDR3 DNA: TGTGCCAGCAGTTACCCGACAGGCTCTGGAAACACCATATATTTT
CDR3 protein: CASSYPTGSGNTIYF

D gene: TRBD1
J gene: TRBJ1-2
V gene: TRBV9
clone size: .
CDR3 DNA: TGTGCCAGCAGCGTAGTAGCAACAGGGGGAAACTATGGCTACACCTTC
CDR3 protein: CASSVVATGGNYGYTF